The 22 T cell receptor beta chains below all came from one sample that was sequenced in a study of blood T cell repertoires in COVID-19. Assay: immunoSEQ multiplex PCR; the TCRdb copy retains only in-frame clones and omits some. This sample has around 250,000 clones, with around 81% found just once. Sequencing input: peripheral blood. The receptor set was obtained from a man between 50 and 59 years old with active or convalescent COVID-19.

The chain is built from TRBV7-8 and TRBJ2-7; 8 nucleotides align to TRBD1. CDR1 is SGHVS and CDR2 is FQNEAQ in the germline V gene. CDR3 length: 14 residues. V gave up 1 base and J gave up 6 bases; unmatched junction bases: 5. The CDR3 reads CASSLDATGAEQYF. In nucleotides, the CDR3 is TGTGCCAGCAGCTTAGACGCGACAGGGGCCGAGCAGTACTTC. The variable domain in full, with the rest retrieved from reference TRBV7-8 and TRBJ2-7, is GAGVSQSPRYKVAKRGQDVALRCDPISGHVSLFWYQQALGQGPEFLTYFQNEAQLDKSGLPSDRFFAERPEGSVSTLKIQRTQQEDSAVYLCASSLDATGAEQYFGPGTRLTVT.

This rearrangement joins TRBV5-6 to TRBJ1-2, with a tentative D call TRBD1 (5 bases). This CDR3 comprises 14 residues. Trimming left V 1 base short and J 4 bases short, with 11 bases between. Germline V gene sequence: CDR1 SGHDT, CDR2 YYEEEE. CDR3 sequence: CASSLRGKAYGYTF. CDR3 sequence (DNA): TGTGCCAGCAGCTTGCGGGGGAAGGCCTATGGCTACACCTTC.

This chain joins TRBV7-9 and TRBJ1-2; tentatively, D is TRBD1 (6 bases). CDR1 and CDR2 (germline): SEHNR, FQNEAQ (reference sequence). The CDR3 spans 14 residues. V lost 5 bases and J lost 0, with 10 bases in between. For the CDR3, the DNA is TGTGCCAGCAGCCCGGGACACTCTAACTATGGCTACACCTTC. This translates into CASSPGHSNYGYTF.

There are a few counts of this clone. This chain joins TRBV14 and TRBJ1-3; TRBD1 aligns across 7 bases. CDR3 size: 15 residues. J gave up 5 bases and V 3 bases, and 7 bases lay outside the gene matches. Germline CDR1 SGHDN, CDR2 FVKESK. The CDR3 nucleotides read TGTGCCAGCAGCCAGGGACAGCTAAGAAGAAACACCATATATTTT. Its protein is CASSQGQLRRNTIYF.

In this sample, this clone turned up once. The rearrangement links TRBV6-5 to TRBJ2-5, with a tentative D call TRBD1 (5 bases). Deletions cut 2 bases from V and 3 bases from J, with 10 bases between. The CDR3 is 14 amino acids. The germline CDR1 and CDR2 sequences are MNHEY and SVGAGI. The CDR3 here is CASSYGPGKETQYF. In DNA form, the CDR3 reads TGTGCCAGCAGTTACGGCCCAGGGAAAGAGACCCAGTACTTC.

The V call is TRBV10-3, the J call TRBJ1-4; D perhaps matches TRBD1 (6 bases). The CDR3 is 12 residues long. V was shortened by 9 bases and J by 8 bases, with 13 bases between the two germline ends. Germline loops: CDR1 ENHRY, CDR2 SYGVKD. The CDR3 is CAIQGEGEKLFF. In DNA form, the CDR3 reads TGTGCCATACAGGGAGAGGGGGAAAAACTGTTTTTT.

The chain has TRBV19 and TRBJ1-1; 8 bases are a match to TRBD1. Germline values: CDR1 LNHDA, CDR2 SQIVND (reference sequence). The CDR3 loop spans 14 amino acids. With V trimmed by 10 bases and J by 3 bases, 10 bases remained unmatched. The CDR3, as DNA: TGTGCCACTTCGACCGGGACAGGATACACTGAAGCTTTCTTT. Residues: CATSTGTGYTEAFF.

A single count supports this clone. This rearrangement joins TRBV7-9 to TRBJ1-6, with a weak D call TRBD1 (6 bases). This CDR3 is built from 15 residues. From germline, CDR1 is SEHNR and CDR2 FQNEAQ (reference sequence). The ends were cut back, 5 bases at V and 8 bases at J, with 16 bases in the middle. The CDR3 DNA sequence: TGTGCCAGCAGCCCTGCAACAGGGTCTTATTCACCCCTCCACTTT. Residues: CASSPATGSYSPLHF.

The V gene is TRBV7-9, the J gene TRBJ2-5; D possibly corresponds to TRBD2 (5 bases). Trimming left V 1 base short and J 4 bases short, with 10 bases between. Germline V lookup: CDR1 SEHNR, CDR2 FQNEAQ (reference sequence). This CDR3 is 14 amino acids long. The CDR3 bases are TGTGCCAGCAGCTTAGTAGTAGCGACAGAGACCCAGTACTTC. It encodes CASSLVVATETQYF.

This chain links TRBV5-1 with TRBJ2-2; 8 bases align to TRBD1. This CDR3 is 14 amino acids long. J was trimmed by 6 bases and V by 3 bases; bases with no gene match: 4. The germline gives CDR1 SGHRS, CDR2 YFSETQ. The CDR3 DNA sequence: TGCGCCAGCAGCTGGGGACAGGTTGCCGGGGAGCTGTTTTTT. Translation: CASSWGQVAGELFF.

The chain has TRBV19 and TRBJ1-5, with 9 bases identical to TRBD1. The CDR3 spans 16 residues. Per the germline V gene, CDR1 is LNHDA and CDR2 is SQIVND (reference sequence). V lost 5 bases to trimming and J lost 1 base; unmatched junction nucleotides: 6. The CDR3 sequence is CASSPRTGESNQPQHF. As DNA, the CDR3 is TGTGCCAGTAGTCCACGGACAGGGGAGAGCAATCAGCCCCAGCATTTT.

V is TRBV18 and J is TRBJ1-1, with D unclear. V was pared by 4 bases and J by 2 bases, with 8 bases between. The CDR3 runs 13 residues. The germline V gene encodes CDR1 KGHSH and CDR2 LQKENI. The CDR3 reads CASSLTANTEAFF. In DNA, the CDR3 is TGTGCCAGCTCACTTACAGCTAACACTGAAGCTTTCTTT. The variable domain in full, with the rest retrieved from reference TRBV18 and TRBJ1-1, is NAGVMQNPRHLVRRRGQEARLRCSPMKGHSHVYWYRQLPEEGLKFMVYLQKENIIDESGMPKERFSAEFPKEGPSILRIQQVVRGDSAAYFCASSLTANTEAFFGQGTRLTVV.

This rearrangement joins TRBV19 to TRBJ1-4; 11 bases are shared with TRBD1. The CDR3 has 13 residues. Germline V gene sequence: CDR1 LNHDA, CDR2 SQIVND (reference sequence). Trimming removed 3 bases from V and 10 bases from J; junction bases left unmatched: 1. The CDR3 spells CASSIGTGGKLFF. CDR3 coding DNA: TGTGCCAGTAGTATCGGGACAGGGGGAAAACTGTTTTTT.

This clone was counted a single time. The chain is built from TRBV6-5 and TRBJ1-2; no definite D call. Per the germline V gene, CDR1 is MNHEY and CDR2 is SVGAGI. This CDR3 region has 11 residues. V lost 8 bases to trimming and J lost 5 bases, with 9 bases between them. CDR3 residues: CASGEGYGYTF. CDR3 nucleotides: TGTGCCAGCGGGGAGGGATATGGCTACACCTTC.

This rearrangement joins TRBV5-1 to TRBJ2-3; 8 nucleotides agree with TRBD1. Germline lookup yields CDR1 SGHRS and CDR2 YFSETQ. Trimming took 1 base from V and 4 from J; bases not matched to a gene: 2. The CDR3 length is 14 residues. The CDR3 sequence: CASSLRQGSDTQYF. Here the CDR3 DNA reads TGCGCCAGCAGCTTGAGACAGGGGTCAGATACGCAGTATTTT.

CDR3 sequence (DNA): TGCGCCAGCAGCCGCAGGTTGGGCACCGGGGAGCTGTTTTTT. Translation gives CASSRRLGTGELFF. The gene calls are TRBV4-3 and TRBJ2-2, with D hard to call. Trimming shortened V by 4 bases and J by 4 bases, and 10 bases separated the two germline ends. The CDR3 loop spans 14 amino acids. Germline-derived CDR1 and CDR2 are LGHNA and YSLEER.

The chain joins TRBV19 to TRBJ1-3; no firm D call. Germline values: CDR1 LNHDA, CDR2 SQIVND (reference sequence). The CDR3 is made up of 16 amino acids. The V gene lost 6 bases and the J gene lost 2 bases, with 17 bases spanning the gap. This CDR3 is CASSLGGPVAGNTIYF. The CDR3, as DNA: TGTGCCAGTAGCTTAGGTGGGCCGGTCGCTGGAAACACCATATATTTT.

The rearrangement joins TRBV3-1 (or the pseudogene TRBV3-2) to TRBJ1-2; TRBD1 aligns across 7 bases. V lost 4 bases to trimming and J lost 5 bases; unmatched junction nucleotides: 7. This CDR3 spans 14 amino acids. Germline lookup yields CDR1 LGHDT and CDR2 YNNKEL (reference sequence). Here the CDR3 reads CASSLPGQTYGYTF. CDR3 coding DNA: TGTGCCAGCAGCCTTCCGGGACAGACTTATGGCTACACCTTC.

The chain joins TRBV6-5 to TRBJ1-3; a possible D gene is TRBD1 (5 bases). Trimming stripped 4 bases from V and 3 bases from J, with 10 bases between. This CDR3 has 14 amino acids. Germline V CDR1 and CDR2: MNHEY, SVGAGI. As DNA, the CDR3 is TGTGCCAGCAGTTCTGGACAAAGTGGAAACACCATATATTTT. It is translated as CASSSGQSGNTIYF.

The chain uses TRBV30 and TRBJ2-7; a weak D match, TRBD1 (6 bases). Germline assignment: CDR1 GTSNPN and CDR2 SVGIG (reference sequence). The length of the CDR3 is 13 residues. The V and J ends lost 2 bases and 6 bases respectively, with 14 bases between them. The CDR3 sequence is CAWSPGTRGEQYF. The DNA for the CDR3 is TGTGCCTGGAGTCCTGGGACCAGGGGCGAGCAGTACTTC. Filled out from reference TRBV30 and TRBJ2-7, the complete variable domain reads SQTIHQWPATLVQPVGSPLSLECTVEGTSNPNLYWYRQAAGRGLQLLFYSVGIGQISSEVPQNLSASRPQDRQFILSSKKLLLSDSGFYLCAWSPGTRGEQYFGPGTRLTVT.

Written as DNA, the CDR3 is TGTGCCAGCAGTTCCCGTAGGGGCCTGGCCTACAATGAGCAGTTCTTC. It codes for CASSSRRGLAYNEQFF. This chain joins TRBV11-2 and TRBJ2-1; D may be TRBD1 (5 bases). The CDR3 is 16 residues long. With 6 bases removed from V and 2 bases from J, the gap between germline ends came to 17 bases. Germline CDR1 is SGHAT and CDR2 is FQNNGV.

V gene TRBV9 combines with J gene TRBJ1-2; TRBD1 might be the D (6 bases). The CDR3 covers 17 residues. Germline values: CDR1 SGDLS, CDR2 YYNGEE. V lost 4 bases and J 0 bases, leaving 19 bases between the germline ends. This CDR3 reads CASSHTAGVNSNYGYTF. CDR3 nucleotide sequence: TGTGCCAGCAGCCACACGGCAGGGGTAAACTCTAACTATGGCTACACCTTC.